Listed here are 18 T cell receptor beta chains from one sample, sequenced in a study of a mutant IDH1 vaccine in newly diagnosed glioma. For these TCRs, the target antigens are not known. Regarding time point: week 11, during vaccination. Each dose delivered 300 ug of mutant IDH1 20-mer peptide subcutaneously with imiquimod. The assay was immunoSEQ multiplex PCR, and TCRdb's table has in-frame clones only and misses some. The sample shows around 24,000 clones, roughly 85% of them seen only once. Sequencing was performed on PBMCs, taken from a glioma patient whose treatment included an IDH1 peptide vaccine. Receptors were obtained from a man aged 40-50 years with glioma.

This chain uses TRBV19 with TRBJ1-1, with a tentative D call TRBD1 (5 bases). CDR1 is LNHDA, CDR2 SQIVND, per germline (reference sequence). Trimming took 2 bases from V and 3 from J, leaving 10 bases between them. This CDR3 spans 14 amino acids. CDR3 residues: CASSIPGRDTEAFF. CDR3 bases: TGTGCCAGTAGTATACCAGGGAGGGACACTGAAGCTTTCTTT.

By share, this clone ranks as medium-sized. The chain has TRBV6-5 and TRBJ1-1; tentative D call: TRBD1 (6 bases). CDR3 size: 14 residues. CDR1 and CDR2 (germline): MNHEY, SVGAGI. The V end lost 7 bases, the J end lost 1 base, and 13 bases lay between the germline ends. The CDR3 coding sequence is TGTGCCAGCAAGGGGGATGCCTGGAACACTGAAGCTTTCTTT. It is translated as CASKGDAWNTEAFF.

This clone was observed a few times. The rearrangement uses TRBV6-5 and TRBJ1-1; a possible D gene is TRBD1 (6 bases). CDR3 length equals 16 residues. Germline V gene data show CDR1 as MNHEY and CDR2 as SVGAGI. V lost 3 bases and J 1 base, leaving 15 bases between the germline ends. The DNA of the CDR3 is TGTGCCAGCAGTTATGGGGGGCGCGTGGAGAACACTGAAGCTTTCTTT. It translates to CASSYGGRVENTEAFF.

This chain links TRBV7-6 with TRBJ2-5; D is perhaps TRBD1 (6 bases). Germline CDR1 reads SGHVS; CDR2 reads FNYEAQ. V was clipped by 1 base and J by 5 bases, with 17 bases between them. CDR3 size: 16 residues. The CDR3 sequence: CASSLGDRSQAETQYF. The DNA of the CDR3 is TGTGCCAGCAGCTTAGGAGACAGGAGTCAGGCGGAGACCCAGTACTTC.

The chain employs TRBV7-6 and TRBJ1-2; TRBD1 matches at 9 bases. With V trimmed by 5 bases and J by 8 bases, 6 bases remained unmatched. The CDR3 contains 13 residues. Per the germline V gene, CDR1 is SGHVS and CDR2 is FNYEAQ. The CDR3 spells CASSEQGASGYTF. CDR3 coding DNA: TGTGCCAGCAGCGAACAGGGGGCGTCCGGCTACACCTTC. The full variable domain, its missing parts supplied by reference TRBV7-6 and TRBJ1-2, is GAGVSQSPRYKVTKRGQDVALRCDPISGHVSLYWYRQALGQGPEFLTYFNYEAQQDKSGLPNDRFSAERPEGSISTLTIQRTEQRDSAMYRCASSEQGASGYTFGSGTRLTVV.

The V call is TRBV7-8, the J call TRBJ2-7, with 7 bases aligning to TRBD2. With 1 base clipped from V and 2 bases from J, the junction kept 8 bases outside the gene matches. Germline assignment: CDR1 SGHVS and CDR2 FQNEAQ. The CDR3 has 16 residues. CDR3 sequence (DNA): TGTGCCAGCAGCTTAGTCGCGGGAGCGATACCCTACGAGCAGTACTTC. Its protein is CASSLVAGAIPYEQYF.

The chain couples TRBV27 to TRBJ2-2; 9 nucleotides agree with TRBD2. The CDR3 covers 17 residues. CDR1 and CDR2 (germline): MNHEY, SMNVEV (reference sequence). Germline trimming cut 4 bases from V and 3 bases from J; bases unmatched to any gene: 9. CDR3: CASSSSGTSFDTGELFF. The DNA for the CDR3 is TGTGCCAGCAGTTCCTCCGGGACTAGCTTCGACACCGGGGAGCTGTTTTTT.

The chain links TRBV13 to TRBJ1-2; D not resolved. The CDR3 contains 16 residues. Germline V gene sequence: CDR1 PRHDT, CDR2 FYEKMQ (reference sequence). Trimming pared 2 bases from V and 0 bases from J, leaving 13 bases between. The CDR3 loop is CASSLKIVTSNYGYTF. CDR3 sequence (DNA): TGTGCCAGCAGCTTAAAAATCGTGACCTCTAACTATGGCTACACCTTC.

J is TRBJ1-2 and V is TRBV4-1; D ambiguous. This CDR3 has 15 amino acids. In germline, CDR1 is MGHRA, CDR2 YSYEKL. V lost 1 base to trimming and J lost 4 bases, with 13 bases between them. The CDR3 here is CASSQGAELAYGYTF. CDR3 nucleotide sequence: TGCGCCAGCAGCCAAGGTGCGGAGCTCGCCTATGGCTACACCTTC.

This clone appeared a few times. The J gene is TRBJ1-1, the V gene TRBV2; D is perhaps TRBD1 (6 bases). The CDR3 is 14 amino acids. Germline V gene lookup returns CDR1 SNHLY and CDR2 FYNNEI. V was clipped by 4 bases and J by 2 bases, with 11 bases between them. This chain's CDR3 is CASSGRRGNTEAFF. CDR3 DNA sequence: TGTGCCAGCAGTGGGCGCAGGGGTAACACTGAAGCTTTCTTT.

The chain employs TRBV19 and TRBJ1-5; 7 bases agree with TRBD1. Germline trimming cut 7 bases from V and 6 bases from J; bases unmatched to any gene: 12. CDR3 size: 15 residues. The germline V gene encodes CDR1 LNHDA and CDR2 SQIVND (reference sequence). CDR3 coding DNA: TGTGCCAGTACCTCGACAGGGAGGTTAGGTCAGCCCCAGCATTTT. Residues: CASTSTGRLGQPQHF. Full variable domain (rest looked up from reference TRBV19 and TRBJ1-5): DGGITQSPKYLFRKEGQNVTLSCEQNLNHDAMYWYRQDPGQGLRLIYYSQIVNDFQKGDIAEGYSVSREKKESFPLTVTSAQKNPTAFYLCASTSTGRLGQPQHFGDGTRLSIL.

The chain combines TRBV6-4 with TRBJ2-1; 7 nucleotides line up with TRBD2. The CDR3 covers 13 residues. The germline gives CDR1 MRHNA, CDR2 SNTAGT. Trimming removed 4 bases from V and 8 bases from J; junction bases left unmatched: 5. In nucleotides, the CDR3 is TGTGCCAGCAGTGCGGGACTATTGTATGAGCAGTTCTTC. It is translated as CASSAGLLYEQFF.

The rearrangement joins TRBV19 to TRBJ2-3; TRBD1 agrees at 7 bases. The CDR3 is 14 residues long. J was trimmed by 2 bases and V by 5 bases; bases with no gene match: 4. CDR1 LNHDA and CDR2 SQIVND come from the germline V gene (reference sequence). The CDR3 bases are TGTGCCAGTAGTCTCGGACAGGCCACAGATACGCAGTATTTT. It codes for CASSLGQATDTQYF.

This clone was counted between two and nine times. V is TRBV28 and J is TRBJ2-7, with 12 bases fitting TRBD2. The germline V gene has CDR1 MDHEN and CDR2 SYDVKM. CDR3 size: 17 residues. The ends lost 0 bases at V and 7 bases at J; junction bases unmatched: 10. CDR3 sequence reads: CASSLWTLAGGPGEQYF. The CDR3, as DNA: TGTGCCAGCAGTTTATGGACACTAGCGGGAGGCCCCGGAGAGCAGTACTTC.

This clone was found a few times. This chain connects TRBV19 to TRBJ1-3, with 10 bases identical to TRBD1. The V gene end was trimmed by 3 bases and the J gene end by 4 bases; junction bases not matched to a gene: 9. The CDR3 contains 17 residues. CDR1 LNHDA and CDR2 SQIVND come from the germline V gene (reference sequence). The CDR3 bases are TGTGCCAGTAGTATTGCCGGGACAGGGGTTTCGGGAAACACCATATATTTT. Its protein product is CASSIAGTGVSGNTIYF.

The chain uses TRBV5-1 and TRBJ2-2, with D unresolved. Germline CDR1 is SGHRS and CDR2 is YFSETQ. CDR3 length equals 14 residues. Trimming took 2 bases from V and 1 from J, leaving 6 bases between them. The CDR3 sequence: CASSFAGNTGELFF. CDR3 in DNA: TGCGCCAGCAGCTTTGCAGGGAACACCGGGGAGCTGTTTTTT.

In its sample, this clone was seen a few times. The CDR3 protein is CASAGNGILGQGNQPQHF. The CDR3 DNA follows: TGTGCCAGCGCGGGTAACGGAATTCTAGGACAGGGCAATCAGCCCCAGCATTTT. The rearrangement links TRBV7-8 to TRBJ1-5, with TRBD1 matching over 7 bases. The germline CDR1 and CDR2 sequences are SGHVS and FQNEAQ. This CDR3 has 18 amino acids. Unmatched junction bases numbered 18, after V lost 8 bases and J lost 2 bases.

The rearrangement links TRBV9 to TRBJ2-7; no firm D call. The germline V and J ends were trimmed by 0 bases and 0 bases, with 10 bases remaining between them. The CDR3 covers 15 residues. Germline V gene lookup returns CDR1 SGDLS and CDR2 YYNGEE. In DNA, the CDR3 is TGTGCCAGCAGCGTAGGAAGCGCGAGCTCCTACGAGCAGTACGTC. Amino acid sequence: CASSVGSASSYEQYV.